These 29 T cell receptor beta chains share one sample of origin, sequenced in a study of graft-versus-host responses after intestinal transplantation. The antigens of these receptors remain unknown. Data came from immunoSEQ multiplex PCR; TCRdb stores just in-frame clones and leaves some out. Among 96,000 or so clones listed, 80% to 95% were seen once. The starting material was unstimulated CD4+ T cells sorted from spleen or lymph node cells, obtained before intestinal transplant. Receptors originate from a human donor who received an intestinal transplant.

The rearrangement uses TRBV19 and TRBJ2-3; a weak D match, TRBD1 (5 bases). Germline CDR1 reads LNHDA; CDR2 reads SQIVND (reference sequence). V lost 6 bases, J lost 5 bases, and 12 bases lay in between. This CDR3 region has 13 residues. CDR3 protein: CASRETDVDTQYF. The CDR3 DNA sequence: TGTGCCAGTAGGGAGACAGACGTAGATACGCAGTATTTT. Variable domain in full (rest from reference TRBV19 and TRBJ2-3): DGGITQSPKYLFRKEGQNVTLSCEQNLNHDAMYWYRQDPGQGLRLIYYSQIVNDFQKGDIAEGYSVSREKKESFPLTVTSAQKNPTAFYLCASRETDVDTQYFGPGTRLTVL.

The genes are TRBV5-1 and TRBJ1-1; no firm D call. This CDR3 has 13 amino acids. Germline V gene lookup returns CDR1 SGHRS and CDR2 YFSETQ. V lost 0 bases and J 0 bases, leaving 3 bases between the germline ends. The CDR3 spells CASSLAVNTEAFF. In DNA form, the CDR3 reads TGCGCCAGCAGCTTGGCCGTGAACACTGAAGCTTTCTTT. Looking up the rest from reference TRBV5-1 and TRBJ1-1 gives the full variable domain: KAGVTQTPRYLIKTRGQQVTLSCSPISGHRSVSWYQQTPGQGLQFLFEYFSETQRNKGNFPGRFSGRQFSNSRSEMNVSTLELGDSALYLCASSLAVNTEAFFGQGTRLTVV.

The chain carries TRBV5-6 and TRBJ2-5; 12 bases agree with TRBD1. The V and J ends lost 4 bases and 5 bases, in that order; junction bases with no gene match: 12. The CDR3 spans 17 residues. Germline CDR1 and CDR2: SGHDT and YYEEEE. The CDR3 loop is CASSMGPGTGGSETQYF. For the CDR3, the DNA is TGTGCCAGCAGCATGGGACCCGGGACAGGGGGCTCCGAGACCCAGTACTTC.

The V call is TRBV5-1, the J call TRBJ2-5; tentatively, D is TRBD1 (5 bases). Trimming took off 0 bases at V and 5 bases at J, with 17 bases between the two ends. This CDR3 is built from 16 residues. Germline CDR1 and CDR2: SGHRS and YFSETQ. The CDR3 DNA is TGCGCCAGCAGCTTGGCTTTCGCCGGCTCAGGGGAGACCCAGTACTTC. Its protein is CASSLAFAGSGETQYF. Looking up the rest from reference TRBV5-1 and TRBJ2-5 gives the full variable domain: KAGVTQTPRYLIKTRGQQVTLSCSPISGHRSVSWYQQTPGQGLQFLFEYFSETQRNKGNFPGRFSGRQFSNSRSEMNVSTLELGDSALYLCASSLAFAGSGETQYFGPGTRLLVL.

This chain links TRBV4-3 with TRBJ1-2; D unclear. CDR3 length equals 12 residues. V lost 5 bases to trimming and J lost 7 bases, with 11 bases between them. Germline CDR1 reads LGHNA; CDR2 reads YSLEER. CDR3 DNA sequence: TGCGCCAGCAGCGTCCGAGGGCTTGGCTACACCTTC. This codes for CASSVRGLGYTF.

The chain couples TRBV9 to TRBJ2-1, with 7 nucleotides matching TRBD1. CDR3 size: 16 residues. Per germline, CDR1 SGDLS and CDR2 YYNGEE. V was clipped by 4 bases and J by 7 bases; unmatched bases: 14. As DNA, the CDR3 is TGTGCCAGCAGCCTAACCTACAGGGGCGCACAGAATGAGCAGTTCTTC. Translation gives CASSLTYRGAQNEQFF.

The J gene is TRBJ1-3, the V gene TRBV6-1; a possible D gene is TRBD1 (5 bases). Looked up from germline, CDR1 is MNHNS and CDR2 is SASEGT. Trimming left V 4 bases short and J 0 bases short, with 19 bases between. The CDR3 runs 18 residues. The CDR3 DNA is TGTGCCAGCAGTGTGGCCCCTTTCGGGGGATTCTCTGGAAACACCATATATTTT. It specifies CASSVAPFGGFSGNTIYF.

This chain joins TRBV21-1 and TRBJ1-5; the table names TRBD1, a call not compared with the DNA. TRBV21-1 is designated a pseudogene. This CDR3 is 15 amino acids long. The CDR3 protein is CASSNATGKGQPQHF. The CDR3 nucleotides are TGTGCCAGCAGCAATGCGACAGGGAAGGGTCAGCCCCAGCATTTT.

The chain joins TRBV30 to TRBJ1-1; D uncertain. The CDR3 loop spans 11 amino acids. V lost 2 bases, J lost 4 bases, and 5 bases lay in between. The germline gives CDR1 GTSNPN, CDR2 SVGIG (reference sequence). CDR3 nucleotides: TGTGCCTGGAGTTCAATCACTGAAGCTTTCTTT. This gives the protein CAWSSITEAFF.

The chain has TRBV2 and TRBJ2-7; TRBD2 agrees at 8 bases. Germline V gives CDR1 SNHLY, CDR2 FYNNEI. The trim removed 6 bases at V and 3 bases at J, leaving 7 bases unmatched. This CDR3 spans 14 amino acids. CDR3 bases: TGTGCCAGCAGCAGCCCCGGGACTAGCTACGAGCAGTACTTC. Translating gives CASSSPGTSYEQYF.

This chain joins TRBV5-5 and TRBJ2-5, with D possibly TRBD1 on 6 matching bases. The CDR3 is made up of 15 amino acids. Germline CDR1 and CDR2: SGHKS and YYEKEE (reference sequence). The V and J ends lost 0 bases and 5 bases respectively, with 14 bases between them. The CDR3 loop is CASSLVRRGEETQYF. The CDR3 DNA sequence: TGTGCCAGCAGCTTGGTACGCAGGGGTGAGGAGACCCAGTACTTC.

In nucleotides, the CDR3 is TGCGCCAGCAGCTTTGGGACTAGCGGTCTAGAGACCCAGTACTTC. This encodes CASSFGTSGLETQYF. The rearrangement joins TRBV5-1 to TRBJ2-5, with 11 bases that match TRBD2. This CDR3 is 15 amino acids long. In germline, CDR1 is SGHRS, CDR2 YFSETQ. Trimming at V came to 2 bases and at J to 4 bases, leaving 4 bases not matched to a gene. Drawing the rest from reference TRBV5-1 and TRBJ2-5, the complete variable domain is KAGVTQTPRYLIKTRGQQVTLSCSPISGHRSVSWYQQTPGQGLQFLFEYFSETQRNKGNFPGRFSGRQFSNSRSEMNVSTLELGDSALYLCASSFGTSGLETQYFGPGTRLLVL.

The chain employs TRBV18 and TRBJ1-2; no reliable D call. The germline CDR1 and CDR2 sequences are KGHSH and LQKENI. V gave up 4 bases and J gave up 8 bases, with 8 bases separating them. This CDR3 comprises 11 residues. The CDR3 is CASSLEFGYTF. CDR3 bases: TGTGCCAGCTCACTTGAGTTCGGCTACACCTTC.

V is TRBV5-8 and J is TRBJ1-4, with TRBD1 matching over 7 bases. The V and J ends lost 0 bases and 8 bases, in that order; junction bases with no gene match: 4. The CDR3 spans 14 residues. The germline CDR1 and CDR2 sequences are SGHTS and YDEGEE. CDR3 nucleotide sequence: TGTGCCAGCAGCTTGGGTAGGGGGCGAGAAAAACTGTTTTTT. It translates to CASSLGRGREKLFF.

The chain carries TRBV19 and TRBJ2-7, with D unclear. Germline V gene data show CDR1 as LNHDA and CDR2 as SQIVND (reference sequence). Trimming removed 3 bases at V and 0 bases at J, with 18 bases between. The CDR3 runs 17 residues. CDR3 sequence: CASSMPAPLQSSYEQYF. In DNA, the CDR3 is TGTGCCAGTAGTATGCCGGCCCCTCTACAGAGCTCCTACGAGCAGTACTTC.

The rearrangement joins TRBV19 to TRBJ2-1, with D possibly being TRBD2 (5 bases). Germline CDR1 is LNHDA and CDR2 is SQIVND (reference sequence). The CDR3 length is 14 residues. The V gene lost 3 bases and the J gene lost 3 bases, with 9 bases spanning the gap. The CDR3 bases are TGTGCCAGTAGTATTCCAGCGGACTACAATGAGCAGTTCTTC. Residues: CASSIPADYNEQFF. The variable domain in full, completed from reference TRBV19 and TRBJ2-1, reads DGGITQSPKYLFRKEGQNVTLSCEQNLNHDAMYWYRQDPGQGLRLIYYSQIVNDFQKGDIAEGYSVSREKKESFPLTVTSAQKNPTAFYLCASSIPADYNEQFFGPGTRLTVL.

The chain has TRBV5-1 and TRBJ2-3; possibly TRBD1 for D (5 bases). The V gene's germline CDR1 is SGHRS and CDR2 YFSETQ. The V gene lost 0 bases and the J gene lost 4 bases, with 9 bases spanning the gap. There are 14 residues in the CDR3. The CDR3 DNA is TGCGCCAGCAGCTTGGTACAGGAAGCAGATACGCAGTATTTT. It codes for CASSLVQEADTQYF.

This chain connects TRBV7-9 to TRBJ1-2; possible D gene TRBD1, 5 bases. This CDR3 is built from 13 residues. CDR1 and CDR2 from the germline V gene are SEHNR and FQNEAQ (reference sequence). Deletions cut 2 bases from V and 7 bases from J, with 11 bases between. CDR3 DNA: TGTGCCAGCAGCTTACAGGGTTTATCTGGCTACACCTTC. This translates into CASSLQGLSGYTF.

Here the CDR3 DNA reads TGTGCCAGCAGCCGGGACAGGGCGGATGAAAAACTGTTTTTT. It specifies CASSRDRADEKLFF. This chain connects TRBV7-2 to TRBJ1-4, with 9 nucleotides matching TRBD1. Germline CDR1 reads SGHTA; CDR2 reads FQGNSA. V trimming: 5 bases; J trimming: 6 bases; junction bases outside the gene matches: 4. CDR3 length: 14 residues.

The CDR3 protein is CASSEFTQGVSNQPQHF. CDR3 sequence (DNA): TGCGCCAGCAGTGAGTTCACCCAGGGGGTTAGCAATCAGCCCCAGCATTTT. The chain is built from TRBV10-2 and TRBJ1-5, with TRBD1 matching 7 bases. J was trimmed by 0 bases and V by 1 base; bases with no gene match: 6. The CDR3 runs to 17 residues. CDR1 is WSHSY and CDR2 is SAAADI in the germline V gene.

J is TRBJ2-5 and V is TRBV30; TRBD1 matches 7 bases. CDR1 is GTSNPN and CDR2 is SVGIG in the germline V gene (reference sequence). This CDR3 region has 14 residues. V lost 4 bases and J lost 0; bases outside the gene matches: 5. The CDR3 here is CAWNRDSNQETQYF. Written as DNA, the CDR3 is TGTGCCTGGAACCGGGACAGTAACCAAGAGACCCAGTACTTC. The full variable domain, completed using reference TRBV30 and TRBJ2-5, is SQTIHQWPATLVQPVGSPLSLECTVEGTSNPNLYWYRQAAGRGLQLLFYSVGIGQISSEVPQNLSASRPQDRQFILSSKKLLLSDSGFYLCAWNRDSNQETQYFGPGTRLLVL.

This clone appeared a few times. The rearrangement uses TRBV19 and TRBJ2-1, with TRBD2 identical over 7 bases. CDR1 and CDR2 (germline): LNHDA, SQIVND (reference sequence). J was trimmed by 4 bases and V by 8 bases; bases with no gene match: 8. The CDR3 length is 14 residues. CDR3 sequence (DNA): TGTGCCAGTGCCGGCGGGAGTAAGTACAATGAGCAGTTCTTC. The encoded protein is CASAGGSKYNEQFF.

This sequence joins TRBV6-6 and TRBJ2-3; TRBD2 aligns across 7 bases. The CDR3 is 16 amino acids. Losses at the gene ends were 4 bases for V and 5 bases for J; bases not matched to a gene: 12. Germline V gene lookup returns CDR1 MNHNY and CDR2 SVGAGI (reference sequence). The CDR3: CASSFTPHGTIDTQYF. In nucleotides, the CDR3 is TGTGCCAGCAGTTTCACCCCCCACGGGACTATAGATACGCAGTATTTT.

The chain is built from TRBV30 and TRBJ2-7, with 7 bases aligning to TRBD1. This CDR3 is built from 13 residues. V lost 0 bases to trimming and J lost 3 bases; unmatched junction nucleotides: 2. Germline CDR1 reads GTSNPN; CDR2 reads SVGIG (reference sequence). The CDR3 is CAWSVRQGYEQYF. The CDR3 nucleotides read TGTGCCTGGAGTGTACGACAGGGCTACGAGCAGTACTTC.

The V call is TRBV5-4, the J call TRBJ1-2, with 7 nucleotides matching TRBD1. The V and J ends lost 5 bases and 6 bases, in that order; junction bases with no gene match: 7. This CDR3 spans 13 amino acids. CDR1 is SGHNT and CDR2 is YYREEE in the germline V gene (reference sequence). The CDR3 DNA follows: TGTGCCAGCAGTCTGGACAGGTGGGATGGCTACACCTTC. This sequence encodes CASSLDRWDGYTF.

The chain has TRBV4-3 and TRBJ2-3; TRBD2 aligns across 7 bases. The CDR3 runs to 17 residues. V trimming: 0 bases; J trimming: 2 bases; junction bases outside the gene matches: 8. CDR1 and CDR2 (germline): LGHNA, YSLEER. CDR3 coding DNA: TGCGCCAGCAGCCAAGAGCCGGGCGGGAGTCTCACAGATACGCAGTATTTT. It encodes CASSQEPGGSLTDTQYF.

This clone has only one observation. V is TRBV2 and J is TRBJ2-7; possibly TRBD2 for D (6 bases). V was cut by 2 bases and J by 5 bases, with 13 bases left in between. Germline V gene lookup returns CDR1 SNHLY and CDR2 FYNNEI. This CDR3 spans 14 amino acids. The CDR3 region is CASSEWGVLNEQYF. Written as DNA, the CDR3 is TGTGCCAGCAGTGAATGGGGGGTCCTCAACGAGCAGTACTTC.

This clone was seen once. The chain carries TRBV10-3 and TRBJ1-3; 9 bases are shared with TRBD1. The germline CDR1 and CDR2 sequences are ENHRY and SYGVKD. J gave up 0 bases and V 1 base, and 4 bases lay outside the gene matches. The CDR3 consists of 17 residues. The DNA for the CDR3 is TGTGCCATCAGTGAGTTCCCGGGACAGGGCTCTGGAAACACCATATATTTT. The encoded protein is CAISEFPGQGSGNTIYF.

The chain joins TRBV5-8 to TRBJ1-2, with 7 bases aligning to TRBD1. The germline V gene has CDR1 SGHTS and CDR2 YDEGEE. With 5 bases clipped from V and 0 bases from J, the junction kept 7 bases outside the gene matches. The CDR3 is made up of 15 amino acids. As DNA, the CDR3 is TGTGCCAGCAGACTGGCAGGGGGTTCTAACTATGGCTACACCTTC. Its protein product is CASRLAGGSNYGYTF.